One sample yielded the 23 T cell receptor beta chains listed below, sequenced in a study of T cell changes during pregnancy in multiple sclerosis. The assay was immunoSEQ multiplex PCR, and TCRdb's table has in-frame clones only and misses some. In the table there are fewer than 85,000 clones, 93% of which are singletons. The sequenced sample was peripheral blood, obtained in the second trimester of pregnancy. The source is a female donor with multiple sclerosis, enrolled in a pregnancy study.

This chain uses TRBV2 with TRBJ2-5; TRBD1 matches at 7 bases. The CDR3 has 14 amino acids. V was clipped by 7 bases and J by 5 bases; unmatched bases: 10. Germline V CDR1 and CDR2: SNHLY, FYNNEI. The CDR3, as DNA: TGTGCCAGCAAGTTAGGACAGGACTTCGAGACCCAGTACTTC. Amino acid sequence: CASKLGQDFETQYF.

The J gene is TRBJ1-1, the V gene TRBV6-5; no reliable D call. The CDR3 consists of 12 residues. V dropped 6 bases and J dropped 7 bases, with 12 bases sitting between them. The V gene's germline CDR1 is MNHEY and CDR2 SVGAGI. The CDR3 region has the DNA TGTGCCAGCAGATCTAGGAGATATGAAGCTTTCTTT. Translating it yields CASRSRRYEAFF.

CDR3 in amino acids: CASSYTSKLAPYEQYF. DNA for the CDR3: TGTGCCAGCAGTTACACCTCAAAACTAGCCCCCTACGAGCAGTACTTC. The chain combines TRBV6-5 with TRBJ2-7, with D tentatively TRBD2 (6 bases). The CDR3 contains 16 residues. CDR1 is MNHEY, CDR2 SVGAGI, per germline. Trimming removed 2 bases from V and 2 bases from J, with 16 bases in between.

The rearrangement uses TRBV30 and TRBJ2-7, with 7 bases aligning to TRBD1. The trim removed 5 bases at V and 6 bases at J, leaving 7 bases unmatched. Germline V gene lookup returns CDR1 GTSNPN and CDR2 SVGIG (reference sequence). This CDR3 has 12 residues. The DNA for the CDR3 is TGTGCCTGGTCGACAGGGTCAAGCGAGCAGTACTTC. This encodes CAWSTGSSEQYF.

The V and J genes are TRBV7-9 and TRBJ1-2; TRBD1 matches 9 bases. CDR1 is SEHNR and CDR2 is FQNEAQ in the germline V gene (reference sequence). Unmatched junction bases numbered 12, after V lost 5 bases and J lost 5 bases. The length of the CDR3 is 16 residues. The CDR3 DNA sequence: TGTGCCAGCAGCGCCATCCCGGGACAGGGCGAATATGGCTACACCTTC. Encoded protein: CASSAIPGQGEYGYTF.

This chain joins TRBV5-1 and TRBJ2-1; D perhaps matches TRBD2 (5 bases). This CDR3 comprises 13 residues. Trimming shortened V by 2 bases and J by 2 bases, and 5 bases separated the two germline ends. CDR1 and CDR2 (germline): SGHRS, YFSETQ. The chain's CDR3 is CASSFGAYNEQFF. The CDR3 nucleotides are TGCGCCAGCAGCTTCGGGGCCTACAATGAGCAGTTCTTC. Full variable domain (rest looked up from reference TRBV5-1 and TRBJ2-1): KAGVTQTPRYLIKTRGQQVTLSCSPISGHRSVSWYQQTPGQGLQFLFEYFSETQRNKGNFPGRFSGRQFSNSRSEMNVSTLELGDSALYLCASSFGAYNEQFFGPGTRLTVL.

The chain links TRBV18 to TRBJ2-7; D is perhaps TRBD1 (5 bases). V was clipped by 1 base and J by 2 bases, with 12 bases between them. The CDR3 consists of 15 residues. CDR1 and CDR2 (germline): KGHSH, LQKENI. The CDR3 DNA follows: TGTGCCAGCTCACCACAAGGGGCTTTAGCCTACGAGCAGTACTTC. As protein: CASSPQGALAYEQYF. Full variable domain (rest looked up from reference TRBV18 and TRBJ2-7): NAGVMQNPRHLVRRRGQEARLRCSPMKGHSHVYWYRQLPEEGLKFMVYLQKENIIDESGMPKERFSAEFPKEGPSILRIQQVVRGDSAAYFCASSPQGALAYEQYFGPGTRLTVT.

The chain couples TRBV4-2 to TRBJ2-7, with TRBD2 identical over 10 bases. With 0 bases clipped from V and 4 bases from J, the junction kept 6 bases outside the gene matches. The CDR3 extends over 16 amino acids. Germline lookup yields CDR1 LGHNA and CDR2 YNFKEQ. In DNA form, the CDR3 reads TGTGCCAGCAGCCAAGAAAACGGACTAGCGGAGTACGAGCAGTACTTC. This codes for CASSQENGLAEYEQYF.

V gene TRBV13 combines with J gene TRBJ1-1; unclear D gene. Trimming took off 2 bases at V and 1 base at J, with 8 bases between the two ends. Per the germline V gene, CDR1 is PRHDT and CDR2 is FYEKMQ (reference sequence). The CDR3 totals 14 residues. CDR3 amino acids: CASSLPSQNTEAFF. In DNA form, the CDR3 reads TGTGCCAGCAGCTTACCCTCACAGAACACTGAAGCTTTCTTT.

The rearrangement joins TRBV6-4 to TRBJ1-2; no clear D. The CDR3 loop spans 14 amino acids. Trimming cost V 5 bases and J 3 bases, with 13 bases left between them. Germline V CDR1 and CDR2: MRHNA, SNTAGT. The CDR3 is CASSPALWHYGYTF. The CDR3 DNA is TGTGCCAGCAGTCCCGCCCTGTGGCACTATGGCTACACCTTC.

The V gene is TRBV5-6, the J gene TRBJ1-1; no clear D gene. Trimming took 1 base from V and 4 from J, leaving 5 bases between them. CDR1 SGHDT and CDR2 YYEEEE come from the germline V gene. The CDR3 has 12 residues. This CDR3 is CASSLLVTEAFF. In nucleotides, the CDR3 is TGTGCCAGCAGCTTGTTAGTCACTGAAGCTTTCTTT.

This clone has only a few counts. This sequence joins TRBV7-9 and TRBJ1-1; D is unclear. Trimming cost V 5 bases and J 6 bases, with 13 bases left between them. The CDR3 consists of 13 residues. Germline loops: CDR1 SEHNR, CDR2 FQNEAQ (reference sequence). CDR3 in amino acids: CASSPVGISEAFF. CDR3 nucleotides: TGTGCCAGCAGCCCCGTTGGCATATCTGAAGCTTTCTTT. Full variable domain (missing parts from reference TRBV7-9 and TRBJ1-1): DTGVSQNPRHKITKRGQNVTFRCDPISEHNRLYWYRQTLGQGPEFLTYFQNEAQLEKSRLLSDRFSAERPKGSFSTLEIQRTEQGDSAMYLCASSPVGISEAFFGQGTRLTVV.

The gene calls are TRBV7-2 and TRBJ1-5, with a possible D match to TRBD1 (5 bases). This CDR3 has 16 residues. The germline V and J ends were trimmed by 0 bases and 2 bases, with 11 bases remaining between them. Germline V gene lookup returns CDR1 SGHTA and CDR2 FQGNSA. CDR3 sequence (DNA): TGTGCCAGCAGCTTAGCCGTAGGGGCGGGCAATCAGCCCCAGCATTTT. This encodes CASSLAVGAGNQPQHF.

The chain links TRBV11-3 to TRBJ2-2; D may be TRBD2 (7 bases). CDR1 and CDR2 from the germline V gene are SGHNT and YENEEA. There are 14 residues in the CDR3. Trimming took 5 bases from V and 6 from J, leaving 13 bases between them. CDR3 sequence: CASSPEGGAGELFF. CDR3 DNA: TGTGCCAGCAGCCCCGAGGGGGGGGCCGGGGAGCTGTTTTTT.

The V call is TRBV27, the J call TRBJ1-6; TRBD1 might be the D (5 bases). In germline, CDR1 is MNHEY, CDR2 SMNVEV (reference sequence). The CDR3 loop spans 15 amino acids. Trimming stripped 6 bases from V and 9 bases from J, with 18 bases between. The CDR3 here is CASRLIEGLGSPLHF. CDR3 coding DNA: TGTGCCAGCAGGCTTATAGAGGGACTCGGTTCACCCCTCCACTTT.

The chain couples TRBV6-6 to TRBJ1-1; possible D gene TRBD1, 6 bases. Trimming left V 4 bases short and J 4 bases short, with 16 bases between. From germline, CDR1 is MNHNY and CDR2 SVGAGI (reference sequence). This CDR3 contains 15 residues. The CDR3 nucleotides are TGTGCCAGCAGTTTCGCAACGCAGGGGTCCACTGAAGCTTTCTTT. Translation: CASSFATQGSTEAFF.

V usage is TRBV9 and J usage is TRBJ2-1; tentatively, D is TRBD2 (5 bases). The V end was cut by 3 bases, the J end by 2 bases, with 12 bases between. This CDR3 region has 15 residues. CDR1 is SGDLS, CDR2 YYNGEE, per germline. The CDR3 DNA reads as TGTGCCAGCAGCGCAACCATAGCGACCTACAATGAGCAGTTCTTC. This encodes CASSATIATYNEQFF.

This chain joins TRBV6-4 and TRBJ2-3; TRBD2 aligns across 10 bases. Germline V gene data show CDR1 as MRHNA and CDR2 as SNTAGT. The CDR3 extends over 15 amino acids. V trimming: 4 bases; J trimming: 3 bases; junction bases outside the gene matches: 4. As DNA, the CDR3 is TGTGCCAGCAGTGCCGCTAGCGGGGGAACAGATACGCAGTATTTT. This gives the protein CASSAASGGTDTQYF.

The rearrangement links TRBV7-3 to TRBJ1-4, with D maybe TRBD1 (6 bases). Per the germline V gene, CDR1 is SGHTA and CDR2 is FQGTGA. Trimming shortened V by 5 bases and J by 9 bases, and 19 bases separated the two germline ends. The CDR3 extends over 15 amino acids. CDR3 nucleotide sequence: TGTGCCAGCAGCCTAAGAGGGGGTTATGGTAAAAAACTGTTTTTT. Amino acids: CASSLRGGYGKKLFF.

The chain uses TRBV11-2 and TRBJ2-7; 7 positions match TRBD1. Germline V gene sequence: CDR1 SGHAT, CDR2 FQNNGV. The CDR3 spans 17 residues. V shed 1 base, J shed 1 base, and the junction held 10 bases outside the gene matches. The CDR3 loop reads CASSLVSRDRTSYEQYF. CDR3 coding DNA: TGTGCCAGCAGCTTAGTTTCCCGGGACAGAACTTCCTACGAGCAGTACTTC. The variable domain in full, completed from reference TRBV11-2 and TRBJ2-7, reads EAGVAQSPRYKIIEKRQSVAFWCNPISGHATLYWYQQILGQGPKLLIQFQNNGVVDDSQLPKDRFSAERLKGVDSTLKIQPAKLEDSAVYLCASSLVSRDRTSYEQYFGPGTRLTVT.

The CDR3 nucleotides are TGTGCCAGCAGCTTAGAGGCGGGGCTCCCTAACACCGGGGAGCTGTTTTTT. This sequence encodes CASSLEAGLPNTGELFF. The rearrangement links TRBV7-6 to TRBJ2-2; perhaps TRBD2 as D (6 bases). CDR1 SGHVS and CDR2 FNYEAQ come from the germline V gene. The CDR3 covers 17 residues. V lost 1 base to trimming and J lost 2 bases, with 14 bases between them. Combining the CDR3 with reference TRBV7-6 and TRBJ2-2 gives the whole variable domain GAGVSQSPRYKVTKRGQDVALRCDPISGHVSLYWYRQALGQGPEFLTYFNYEAQQDKSGLPNDRFSAERPEGSISTLTIQRTEQRDSAMYRCASSLEAGLPNTGELFFGEGSRLTVL.

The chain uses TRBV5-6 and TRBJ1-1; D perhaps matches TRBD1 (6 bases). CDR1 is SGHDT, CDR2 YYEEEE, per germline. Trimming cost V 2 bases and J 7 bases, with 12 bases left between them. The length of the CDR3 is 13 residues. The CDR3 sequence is CASSFWGRNEAFF. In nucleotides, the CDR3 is TGTGCCAGCAGCTTTTGGGGGCGTAATGAAGCTTTCTTT.

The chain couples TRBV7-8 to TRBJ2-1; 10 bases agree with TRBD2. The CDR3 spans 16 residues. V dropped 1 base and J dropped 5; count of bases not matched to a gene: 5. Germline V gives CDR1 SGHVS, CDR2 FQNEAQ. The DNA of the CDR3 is TGTGCCAGCAGCTTAGATTCTAGCGGGGGAAACAATGAGCAGTTCTTC. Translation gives CASSLDSSGGNNEQFF.